This T cell receptor (beta chain) was captured by sequencing in a study of CD8 T cells in ankylosing spondylitis. This clonotype was picked up one time. Its antigen is as yet unknown. TCR beta libraries were made by quantitative 5'-RACE with molecular barcodes. TCRdb itself ran the 5' RACE reads through MiXCR, one entry per CDR3 protein. The sample carries roughly 670,000 distinct CDR3 sequences, around 20% recorded once. Per the germline V gene, CDR1 is SNHLY and CDR2 is FYNNEI. The CDR3 sequence is 14 residues long. V shed 7 bases and J 6 bases; nucleotides not matched to a gene: 5. General study findings and limits: Ankylosing spondylitis blood appeared to carry a characteristic TCR beta motif of roughly 8 highly homologous variants. Several of the motif variants were reported before in synovial fluid and blood from reactive arthritis.

This TCR was recovered from a male donor with ankylosing spondylitis. Sample: blood, either unsorted or a sorted T cell fraction (not recorded which). This chain links TRBV2 with TRBJ2-7; 14 nucleotides agree with TRBD2. The CDR3 coding sequence is TGTGCCAGCACCGGACTAGCGGGAGGCTCCGAGCAGTACTTC. Translating it yields CASTGLAGGSEQYF.